Below are 16 T cell receptor beta chains sequenced from a single sample in a study of T cells expressing NK-cell markers. After re-calling the 5' RACE reads, TCRdb lists one entry per CDR3 protein, DNA absent. The sample has 400,000 to 500,000 distinct CDR3 sequences, and its top ten clones hold 7.3%. The sequenced sample consisted of blood T cells: a sorted CD56 or NKG2C T cell subset, CD4+ or CD8+ T cells, or bulk PBMC T cells (not recorded which). Source of these receptors: a woman between 18 and 70 years old in good health.

V usage is TRBV5-1 and J usage is TRBJ2-3; absent DNA, TCRdb's TRBD1 call cannot be checked. CDR3 length equals 15 residues. Germline CDR1 SGHRS, CDR2 YFSETQ. The CDR3 here is CASSAQGATTDTQYF.

This CDR3 reads CATKRAGDQPQHF. The rearrangement joins TRBV28 to TRBJ1-5. Germline assignment: CDR1 MDHEN and CDR2 SYDVKM. This CDR3 has 13 residues.

J is TRBJ2-3 and V is TRBV29-1. CDR1 and CDR2 from the germline V gene are SQVTM and ANQGSEA. The length of the CDR3 is 11 residues. This chain's CDR3 is CSVADTDTQYF.

The chain couples TRBV5-6 to TRBJ2-1; TCRdb designates TRBD1, a call that cannot be tested without DNA. The CDR3 runs to 16 residues. Germline-derived CDR1 and CDR2 are SGHDT and YYEEEE. The CDR3 protein is CASTRSGQEFILEQFF.

The chain joins TRBV7-3 to TRBJ2-3; without DNA, the TCRdb call of TRBD1 cannot be checked. The CDR3 loop spans 17 amino acids. Germline V CDR1 and CDR2: SGHTA, FQGTGA. CDR3 sequence reads: CASSLYGPGASTDTQYF.

The V and J genes are TRBV12-3 or TRBV12-4 and TRBJ2-3; checking the TCRdb D call of TRBD2 is not possible without DNA. This CDR3 has 17 residues. CDR3 protein: CASSPETSPPRGDTQYF.

This chain connects TRBV4-3 to TRBJ2-1; the D call from TCRdb, TRBD1, cannot be confirmed without DNA. The length of the CDR3 is 17 residues. Germline CDR1 is LGHNA and CDR2 is YSLEER. CDR3: CASSQDLGQVSYNEQFF.

The CDR3 region is CSVLTGSWNTEAFF. V and J are TRBV29-1 and TRBJ1-1; TCRdb names TRBD1, which stays unverified in the absence of DNA. CDR1 SQVTM and CDR2 ANQGSEA come from the germline V gene. There are 14 residues in the CDR3.

The chain employs TRBV20-1 and TRBJ1-2. Germline CDR1 reads DFQATT; CDR2 reads SNEGSKA (reference sequence). The CDR3 runs 14 residues. CDR3 protein: CSARDSFGLMGYTF.

V and J are TRBV12-3 or TRBV12-4 and TRBJ2-3; TCRdb calls TRBD2, which cannot be checked without DNA. The CDR3 has 15 residues. The CDR3 region is CASSPLAGKADTQYF.

The J gene is TRBJ2-7, the V gene TRBV27; the D call from TCRdb, TRBD1, cannot be confirmed without DNA. The CDR3 consists of 14 residues. Germline values: CDR1 MNHEY, CDR2 SMNVEV (reference sequence). The CDR3 protein is CASGPGASPYEQYF.

The J gene is TRBJ1-1, the V gene TRBV29-1. This CDR3 is 11 amino acids long. Germline CDR1 is SQVTM and CDR2 is ANQGSEA. CDR3 sequence reads: CSVEGTAQAFF. The whole variable domain, filled in from reference TRBV29-1 and TRBJ1-1, reads SAVISQKPSRDICQRGTSLTIQCQVDSQVTMMFWYRQQPGQSLTLIATANQGSEATYESGFVIDKFPISRPNLTFSTLTVSNMSPEDSSIYLCSVEGTAQAFFGQGTRLTVV.

J is TRBJ1-6 and V is TRBV15; TCRdb reports TRBD1, a call that lacks DNA to check it against. Germline CDR1 reads LNHNV; CDR2 reads YYDKDF (reference sequence). The CDR3 length is 15 residues. This chain's CDR3 is CATSSPGRLNSPLHF.

The chain employs TRBV30 and TRBJ2-3; no DNA is available, so the TRBD2 call from TCRdb remains unchecked. Germline CDR1 and CDR2: GTSNPN and SVGIG (reference sequence). The CDR3 totals 14 residues. CDR3 protein: CAWSPGLAGDTQYF.

This chain links TRBV28 with TRBJ2-7; the D call of TRBD1 rests on TCRdb alone, since no DNA is present to check it. Germline V gene lookup returns CDR1 MDHEN and CDR2 SYDVKM. The CDR3 is 15 residues long. The CDR3 sequence: CASSFTRLQRVEQYF.

This sequence joins TRBV27 and TRBJ1-5. The V gene's germline CDR1 is MNHEY and CDR2 SMNVEV (reference sequence). CDR3 length: 15 amino acids. CDR3: CASSLGVSSNQPQHF.